The following is a T cell receptor beta chain sequence with its context. The CDR3 sequence is 20 residues long. V gave up 7 bases and J gave up 3 bases; unmatched junction bases: 20. The germline CDR1 and CDR2 sequences are SNHLY and FYNNEI. Profiled with immunoSEQ multiplex PCR; TCRdb holds only in-frame clones, not every one. The table shows fewer than 250,000 clones, with about nine tenths occurring only once. The entry originates in a study of blood T cell repertoires in COVID-19. Study-wide context: COVID-19 samples collected from the United States, Italy and Spain covered acute and convalescent phases.

Sequencing used peripheral blood. The receptor was derived from a woman aged 60-70 years with acute or convalescent COVID-19. V gene TRBV2 combines with J gene TRBJ2-7, with 14 bases identical to TRBD2. CDR3 sequence (DNA): TGTGCCAGCACAGATGACATCCCAGGACTAGCGGGAGGTCTCGTCTACGAGCAGTACTTC. This translates into CASTDDIPGLAGGLVYEQYF.